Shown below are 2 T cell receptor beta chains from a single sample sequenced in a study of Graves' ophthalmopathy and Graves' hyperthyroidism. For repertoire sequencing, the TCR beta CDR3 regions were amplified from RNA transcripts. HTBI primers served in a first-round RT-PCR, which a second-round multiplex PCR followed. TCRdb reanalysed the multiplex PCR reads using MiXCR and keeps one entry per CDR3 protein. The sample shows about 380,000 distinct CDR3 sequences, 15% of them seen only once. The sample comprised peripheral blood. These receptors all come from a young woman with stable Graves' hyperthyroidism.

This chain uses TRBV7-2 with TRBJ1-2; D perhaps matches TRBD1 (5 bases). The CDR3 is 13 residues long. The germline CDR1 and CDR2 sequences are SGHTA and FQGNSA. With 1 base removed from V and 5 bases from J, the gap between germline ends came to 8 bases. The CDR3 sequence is CASSLGGFYGYTF. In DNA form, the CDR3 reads TGTGCCAGCAGCTTAGGGGGGTTTTATGGCTACACCTTC.

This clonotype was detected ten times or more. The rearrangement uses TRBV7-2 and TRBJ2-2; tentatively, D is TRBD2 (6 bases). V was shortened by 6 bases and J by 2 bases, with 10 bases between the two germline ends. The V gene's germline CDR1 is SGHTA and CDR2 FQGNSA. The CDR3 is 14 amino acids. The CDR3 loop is CASRREINTGELFF. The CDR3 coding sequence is TGTGCCAGCAGACGGGAGATTAACACCGGGGAGCTGTTTTTT.